Presented here are 30 T cell receptor beta chains from one specimen sequenced in a study of T cells in localized non-small cell lung cancer. Some clones are missing from TCRdb's copy, which holds only in-frame ones; the method was immunoSEQ multiplex PCR. The repertoire consists of approximately 54,000 clones, with about 80% occurring once and the leading ten covering around 20%. The starting material was peripheral blood, obtained before any cancer treatment. The receptors come from a female donor of 60 years or more with stage II squamous cell lung carcinoma.

The table lists this clone with a few counts. V and J are TRBV5-1 and TRBJ1-6; D remains ambiguous. The CDR3 is 14 amino acids. Trimming removed 3 bases at V and 8 bases at J, with 12 bases between. CDR1 and CDR2 from the germline V gene are SGHRS and YFSETQ. CDR3 sequence: CASSSPNSDSPLHF. CDR3 nucleotide sequence: TGCGCCAGCAGCTCCCCTAATTCCGATTCACCCCTCCACTTT.

This sequence joins TRBV5-8 and TRBJ1-1; D is ambiguous. Germline V gene sequence: CDR1 SGHTS, CDR2 YDEGEE. Trimming removed 3 bases at V and 4 bases at J, with 10 bases between. This CDR3 comprises 13 residues. The CDR3 DNA follows: TGTGCCAGCAGCTCGGAGTGGGGCACTGAAGCTTTCTTT. Protein product: CASSSEWGTEAFF.

This clone occurred once. The rearrangement joins TRBV11-3 to TRBJ2-3; tentatively, D is TRBD1 or TRBD2 (5 bases each). CDR1 SGHNT and CDR2 YENEEA come from the germline V gene. Trimming took off 0 bases at V and 6 bases at J, with 10 bases between the two ends. CDR3 size: 14 residues. The CDR3 DNA is TGTGCCAGCAGCTTAGAGGGACCCCCGGATACGCAGTATTTT. Amino acid sequence: CASSLEGPPDTQYF.

V is TRBV2 and J is TRBJ1-6; possibly TRBD1 for D (6 bases). CDR3 length equals 14 residues. Germline-derived CDR1 and CDR2 are SNHLY and FYNNEI. Trimming removed 6 bases at V and 14 bases at J, with 20 bases between. For the CDR3, the DNA is TGTGCCAGCAGGACACAGGGAGGTGTTATGACCCTCCACTTT. It specifies CASRTQGGVMTLHF.

V gene TRBV2 combines with J gene TRBJ2-2; TRBD2 agrees at 7 bases. The ends lost 6 bases at V and 1 base at J; junction bases unmatched: 5. This CDR3 is 15 amino acids long. Germline lookup yields CDR1 SNHLY and CDR2 FYNNEI. The CDR3, as DNA: TGTGCCAGCAGGGAGACTAGCCTGAACACCGGGGAGCTGTTTTTT. It codes for CASRETSLNTGELFF.

The genes are TRBV18 and TRBJ2-1; 7 bases fit TRBD1. With 3 bases clipped from V and 2 bases from J, the junction kept 4 bases outside the gene matches. The CDR3 extends over 15 amino acids. The germline gives CDR1 KGHSH, CDR2 LQKENI. The CDR3 bases are TGTGCCAGCTCACCTCGGCAGGGGGCCTACAATGAGCAGTTCTTC. Translation gives CASSPRQGAYNEQFF.

V gene TRBV6-5 combines with J gene TRBJ2-3, with TRBD2 matching over 7 bases. V dropped 4 bases and J dropped 2; count of bases not matched to a gene: 9. Germline CDR1 MNHEY, CDR2 SVGAGI. The CDR3 consists of 16 residues. CDR3 DNA: TGTGCCAGCAGTTCTGGTGGGAGGGGACCCACAGATACGCAGTATTTT. Translation gives CASSSGGRGPTDTQYF.

The V and J genes are TRBV5-4 and TRBJ2-3; 10 bases are shared with TRBD2. V lost 4 bases and J lost 2; bases outside the gene matches: 4. This CDR3 spans 15 amino acids. The germline gives CDR1 SGHNT, CDR2 YYREEE (reference sequence). CDR3 loop: CASSQTSGDTDTQYF. CDR3 DNA sequence: TGTGCCAGCAGCCAAACTAGCGGGGACACAGATACGCAGTATTTT.

The V call is TRBV4-2, the J call TRBJ2-7; a weak D match, TRBD1 (6 bases). V dropped 4 bases and J dropped 4 bases, with 23 bases sitting between them. The CDR3 extends over 17 amino acids. From germline, CDR1 is LGHNA and CDR2 YNFKEQ. The CDR3 bases are TGTGCCAGCAGCCTTGTCCCCCGGGACACCACGTCTTACGAGCAGTACTTC. It yields the protein CASSLVPRDTTSYEQYF.

This sequence joins TRBV19 and TRBJ1-1; D gene unclear. Trimming stripped 5 bases from V and 0 bases from J, with 19 bases between. Germline assignment: CDR1 LNHDA and CDR2 SQIVND (reference sequence). The CDR3 is 17 amino acids. The CDR3 loop is CASSQRVGALMNTEAFF. The CDR3 DNA follows: TGTGCCAGTAGTCAAAGGGTGGGTGCCCTTATGAACACTGAAGCTTTCTTT.

The chain recombines TRBV27 with TRBJ1-1; 10 bases map to TRBD1. With V trimmed by 4 bases and J by 6 bases, 8 bases remained unmatched. CDR1 and CDR2 (germline): MNHEY, SMNVEV (reference sequence). The CDR3 loop spans 15 amino acids. As DNA, the CDR3 is TGTGCCAGCAGTTCTCTCGGACAGGGGGACGCTGAAGCTTTCTTT. Its translation: CASSSLGQGDAEAFF.

This clone was found a few times. The gene calls are TRBV11-2 and TRBJ1-1; 7 bases match TRBD1. The CDR3 has 13 amino acids. V lost 0 bases to trimming and J lost 5 bases; unmatched junction nucleotides: 0. Germline lookup yields CDR1 SGHAT and CDR2 FQNNGV. CDR3 nucleotide sequence: TGTGCCAGCAGCTTAGAACAGGGGACTGAAGCTTTCTTT. Amino acids: CASSLEQGTEAFF.

The chain recombines TRBV7-2 with TRBJ1-6, with unresolved D. Per the germline V gene, CDR1 is SGHTA and CDR2 is FQGNSA. CDR3 size: 15 residues. The germline V and J ends were trimmed by 1 base and 2 bases, with 6 bases remaining between them. The CDR3 is CASSLGDAYNSPLHF. CDR3 nucleotides: TGTGCCAGCAGCTTAGGGGATGCCTATAATTCACCCCTCCACTTT.

The chain has TRBV27 and TRBJ1-6; D is unresolved. V lost 6 bases and J lost 9, with 21 bases in between. This CDR3 comprises 16 residues. Germline V gives CDR1 MNHEY, CDR2 SMNVEV (reference sequence). Here the CDR3 DNA reads TGTGCCAGCAGCTTGAGGTCGACTCTCCAGAGTTCACCCCTCCACTTT. As protein: CASSLRSTLQSSPLHF.

This chain uses TRBV5-1 with TRBJ1-4; D gene unclear. V dropped 4 bases and J dropped 0 bases, with 10 bases sitting between them. The CDR3 is made up of 15 amino acids. Germline V CDR1 and CDR2: SGHRS, YFSETQ. The CDR3 sequence: CASSPGRPTNEKLFF. The CDR3 bases are TGCGCCAGCAGCCCGGGCCGACCAACTAATGAAAAACTGTTTTTT.

This chain connects TRBV14 to TRBJ2-7; the D gene could be TRBD1 or TRBD2 (5 bases each). Trimming removed 5 bases at V and 3 bases at J, with 5 bases between. Germline V gene sequence: CDR1 SGHDN, CDR2 FVKESK. The CDR3 runs 11 residues. CDR3: CASSGGYEQYF. The CDR3, as DNA: TGTGCCAGCAGCGGGGGCTACGAGCAGTACTTC. Variable domain in full (rest from reference TRBV14 and TRBJ2-7): EAGVTQFPSHSVIEKGQTVTLRCDPISGHDNLYWYRRVMGKEIKFLLHFVKESKQDESGMPNNRFLAERTGGTYSTLKVQPAELEDSGVYFCASSGGYEQYFGPGTRLTVT.

The CDR3 loop reads CASQTGNEKLFF. DNA for the CDR3: TGTGCCAGTCAGACAGGGAATGAAAAACTGTTTTTT. V usage is TRBV19 and J usage is TRBJ1-4, with 7 positions matching TRBD1. Germline CDR1 and CDR2: LNHDA and SQIVND (reference sequence). The CDR3 runs 12 residues. The J segment lost 5 bases and the V segment lost 8 bases, leaving 2 bases of the junction unmatched.

The chain combines TRBV9 with TRBJ1-6, with 7 bases identical to TRBD1. Trimming at V came to 3 bases and at J to 9 bases, leaving 9 bases not matched to a gene. This CDR3 has 15 amino acids. Germline lookup yields CDR1 SGDLS and CDR2 YYNGEE. The CDR3 loop is CASSGRQGQGSPLHF. The CDR3 DNA reads TGTGCCAGCAGCGGAAGACAGGGCCAGGGTTCACCCCTCCACTTT.

This clone was recorded once. This chain joins TRBV28 and TRBJ2-1, with 7 bases matching TRBD2. Germline CDR1 reads MDHEN; CDR2 reads SYDVKM. V was pared by 3 bases and J by 5 bases, with 4 bases of the junction left unmatched. The CDR3 is 14 residues long. CDR3 DNA: TGTGCCAGCAGTTTGGGGGGGTCCGACAATGAGCAGTTCTTC. Its protein product is CASSLGGSDNEQFF.

The rearrangement links TRBV18 to TRBJ2-5; tentative D call: TRBD1 (6 bases). The V gene lost 6 bases and the J gene lost 5 bases, with 16 bases spanning the gap. The CDR3 loop spans 14 amino acids. CDR1 is KGHSH, CDR2 LQKENI, per germline. CDR3 DNA: TGTGCCAGCTCCTTGGCCAGGGGCGGCGAGACCCAGTACTTC. It codes for CASSLARGGETQYF.

This clone showed up just a few times. The V and J genes are TRBV2 and TRBJ1-1; TRBD1 matches 8 bases. CDR3 length: 14 residues. Germline loops: CDR1 SNHLY, CDR2 FYNNEI. Trimming at V came to 6 bases and at J to 5 bases, leaving 8 bases not matched to a gene. The CDR3 protein is CASSSRQGRTEAFF. CDR3 DNA: TGTGCCAGCAGCTCACGACAGGGGAGAACTGAAGCTTTCTTT. Based on the CDR3 plus reference TRBV2 and TRBJ1-1, the full variable domain is EPEVTQTPSHQVTQMGQEVILRCVPISNHLYFYWYRQILGQKVEFLVSFYNNEISEKSEIFDDQFSVERPDGSNFTLKIRSTKLEDSAMYFCASSSRQGRTEAFFGQGTRLTVV.

This chain connects TRBV5-6 to TRBJ1-1, with D possibly matching TRBD1 (6 bases). Germline loops: CDR1 SGHDT, CDR2 YYEEEE. The CDR3 is 13 residues long. The V end was cut by 0 bases, the J end by 8 bases, with 11 bases between. CDR3 amino acids: CASSLVGGAEAFF. CDR3 bases: TGTGCCAGCAGCTTGGTGGGGGGGGCCGAAGCTTTCTTT.

This chain links TRBV5-4 with TRBJ1-2; a possible D gene is TRBD1 (5 bases). Per the germline V gene, CDR1 is SGHNT and CDR2 is YYREEE (reference sequence). This CDR3 has 14 residues. Deletions cut 0 bases from V and 2 bases from J, with 8 bases between. CDR3 bases: TGTGCCAGCAGCTTGGATGGGGGGAACTATGGCTACACCTTC. Translated, it gives CASSLDGGNYGYTF.

The rearrangement joins TRBV4-2 to TRBJ1-1; a weak D match, TRBD1 (5 bases). The CDR3 has 17 residues. CDR1 and CDR2 from the germline V gene are LGHNA and YNFKEQ. V shed 0 bases and J shed 1 base, with 15 bases lying between them. The CDR3, as DNA: TGTGCCAGCAGCCAAGATTTAGCAGGGCCAGCGAACACTGAAGCTTTCTTT. This sequence encodes CASSQDLAGPANTEAFF.

V and J are TRBV6-6 and TRBJ2-7; TRBD1 aligns across 7 bases. Germline lookup yields CDR1 MNHNY and CDR2 SVGAGI (reference sequence). This CDR3 is 14 amino acids long. V was pared by 3 bases and J by 7 bases, with 9 bases of the junction left unmatched. CDR3 nucleotide sequence: TGTGCCAGCAGTTATTCCAACGCACAGGGGGAGCAGTACTTC. Translated: CASSYSNAQGEQYF.

V gene TRBV5-5 combines with J gene TRBJ2-7, with unresolved D. Germline V gene data show CDR1 as SGHKS and CDR2 as YYEKEE (reference sequence). There are 12 residues in the CDR3. Trimming removed 0 bases at V and 5 bases at J, with 6 bases between. The CDR3 DNA follows: TGTGCCAGCAGCTTGGCGTCGGACGAGCAGTACTTC. This gives the protein CASSLASDEQYF.

The rearrangement uses TRBV10-1 and TRBJ1-5; D gene uncertain. The CDR3 totals 12 residues. With 3 bases removed from V and 5 bases from J, the gap between germline ends came to 5 bases. Per germline, CDR1 WNHNN and CDR2 SYGVQD (reference sequence). CDR3 in DNA: TGCGCCAGCAGTGATGGTTATCAGCCCCAGCATTTT. Translating gives CASSDGYQPQHF.

This CDR3 reads CSASGGGDYGYTF. Here the CDR3 DNA reads TGCAGCGCTTCGGGGGGAGGAGACTATGGCTACACCTTC. This chain connects TRBV29-1 to TRBJ1-2; weak D call: TRBD1 (5 bases). With 7 bases removed from V and 3 bases from J, the gap between germline ends came to 15 bases. Germline-derived CDR1 and CDR2 are SQVTM and ANQGSEA. This CDR3 contains 13 residues.

This chain uses TRBV5-6 with TRBJ1-2; D not certain. Deletions cut 3 bases from V and 8 bases from J, with 11 bases between. The germline gives CDR1 SGHDT, CDR2 YYEEEE. This CDR3 region has 12 residues. Here the CDR3 reads CASSWVEKGYTF. The CDR3 region has the DNA TGTGCCAGCAGCTGGGTAGAAAAGGGCTACACCTTC.

A few counts support this clone. The chain couples TRBV5-1 to TRBJ2-1; D is unclear. Trimming cost V 2 bases and J 3 bases, with 12 bases left between them. Germline CDR1 is SGHRS and CDR2 is YFSETQ. This CDR3 is built from 15 residues. DNA of the CDR3: TGCGCCAGCAGCTTTGGCCAGGTGAACTACAATGAGCAGTTCTTC. It translates to CASSFGQVNYNEQFF.